The 2 T cell receptor beta chains given below trace back to one sample, sequenced in a study of technical replicates of blood from a handful of donors. The table came from immunoSEQ multiplex PCR; TCRdb's copy has only in-frame clones and leaves some out. The sample contains about 88,000 clones, approximately 94% of which appear only once. The sequenced sample was T cells isolated from PBMCs. The receptors shown here come from a human donor in good health.

The CDR3: CASGPSGTGGPVEQYF. CDR3 DNA: TGTGCCAGTGGTCCCAGCGGGACAGGGGGCCCGGTTGAGCAGTACTTC. The chain has TRBV19 and TRBJ2-7; TRBD1 agrees at 12 bases. The CDR3 has 16 residues. Germline V gene data show CDR1 as LNHDA and CDR2 as SQIVND (reference sequence). The J segment lost 7 bases and the V segment lost 8 bases, leaving 15 bases of the junction unmatched.

The rearrangement joins TRBV28 to TRBJ2-7; 7 nucleotides match TRBD1. After removal of 7 bases from V and 6 bases from J, the junction contained 15 bases not matched to a gene. This CDR3 contains 15 residues. Germline-derived CDR1 and CDR2 are MDHEN and SYDVKM. CDR3 coding DNA: TGTGCCAGCACCGACTCTGACAGGGTAAAGCGCGAGCAGTACTTC. Translating gives CASTDSDRVKREQYF.